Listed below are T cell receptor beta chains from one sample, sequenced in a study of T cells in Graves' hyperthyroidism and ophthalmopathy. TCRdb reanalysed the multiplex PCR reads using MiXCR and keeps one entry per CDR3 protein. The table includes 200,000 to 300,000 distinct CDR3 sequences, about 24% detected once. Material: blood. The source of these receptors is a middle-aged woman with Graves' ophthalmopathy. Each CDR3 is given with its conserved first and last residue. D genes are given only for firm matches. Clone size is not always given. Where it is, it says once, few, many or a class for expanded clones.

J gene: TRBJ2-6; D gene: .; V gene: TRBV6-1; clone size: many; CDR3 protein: CASSEALRISGANVLTF
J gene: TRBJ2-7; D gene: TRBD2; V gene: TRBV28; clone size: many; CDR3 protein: CASSSSSGRRSGEQYF
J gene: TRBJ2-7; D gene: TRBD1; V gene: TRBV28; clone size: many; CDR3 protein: CASSFSGSGTGGFYEQYF
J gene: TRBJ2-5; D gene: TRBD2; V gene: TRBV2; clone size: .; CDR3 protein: CASKREVQETQYF
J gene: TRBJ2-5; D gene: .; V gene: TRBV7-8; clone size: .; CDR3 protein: CASSPKRLVETQYF
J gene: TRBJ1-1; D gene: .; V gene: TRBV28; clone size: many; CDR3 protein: CASSWGVRTNTEAFF
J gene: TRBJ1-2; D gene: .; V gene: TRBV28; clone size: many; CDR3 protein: CASSLADSFPGYTF
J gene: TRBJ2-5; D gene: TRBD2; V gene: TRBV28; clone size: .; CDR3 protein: CATETGGPETQYF
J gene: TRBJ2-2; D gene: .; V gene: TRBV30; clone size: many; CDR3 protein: CAWRDIQNTGELFF
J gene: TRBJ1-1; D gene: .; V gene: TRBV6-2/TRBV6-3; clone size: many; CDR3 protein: CASSYLAGREYTEAFF
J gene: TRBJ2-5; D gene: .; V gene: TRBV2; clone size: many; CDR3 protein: CASSDWGETQYF
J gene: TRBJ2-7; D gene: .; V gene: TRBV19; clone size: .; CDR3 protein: CASSSHRDQGYEQYF
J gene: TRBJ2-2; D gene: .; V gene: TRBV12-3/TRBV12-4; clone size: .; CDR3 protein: CASSLASGSGELFF
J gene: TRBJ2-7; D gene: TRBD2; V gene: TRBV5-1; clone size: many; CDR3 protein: CASSSGGLASEQYF
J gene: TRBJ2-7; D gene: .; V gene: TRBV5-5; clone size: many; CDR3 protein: CASPQNEQYF
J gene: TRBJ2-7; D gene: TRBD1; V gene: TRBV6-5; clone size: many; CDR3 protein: CASSNGQERVYEQYF
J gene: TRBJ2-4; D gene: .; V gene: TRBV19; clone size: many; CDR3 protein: CASSIGGLTKNIQYF
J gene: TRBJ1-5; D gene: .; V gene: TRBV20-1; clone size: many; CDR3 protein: CSASRPDQPQHF
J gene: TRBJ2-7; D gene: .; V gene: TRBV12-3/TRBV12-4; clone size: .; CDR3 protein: CASSLDPFGTYEQYF
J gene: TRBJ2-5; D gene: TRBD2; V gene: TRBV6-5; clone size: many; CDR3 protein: CASSPGTSGRQTQYF
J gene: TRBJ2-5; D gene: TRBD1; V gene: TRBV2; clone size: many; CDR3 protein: CASTKNRGRETQYF
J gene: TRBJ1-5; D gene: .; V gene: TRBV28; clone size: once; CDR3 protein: CASSFADFRPSSNQPQHF
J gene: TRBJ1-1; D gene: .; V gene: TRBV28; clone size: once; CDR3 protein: CASSLGGPAGVTEALF
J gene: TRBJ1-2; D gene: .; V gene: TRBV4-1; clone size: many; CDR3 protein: CASSQPGTFYGYTF
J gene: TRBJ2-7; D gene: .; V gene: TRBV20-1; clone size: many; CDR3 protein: CSPTRDEQYF
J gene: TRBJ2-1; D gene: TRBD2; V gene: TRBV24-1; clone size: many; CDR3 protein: CATSGGGGVVDEQFF
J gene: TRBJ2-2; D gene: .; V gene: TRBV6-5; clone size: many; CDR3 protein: CASRLQGAGELFF
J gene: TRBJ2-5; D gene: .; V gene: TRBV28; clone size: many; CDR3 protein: CASSPGSKTQYF
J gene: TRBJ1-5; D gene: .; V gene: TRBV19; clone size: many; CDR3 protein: CASRNSRGIGNQPQHF
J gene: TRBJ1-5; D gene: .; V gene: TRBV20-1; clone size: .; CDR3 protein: CSAPTGTHNQPQHF
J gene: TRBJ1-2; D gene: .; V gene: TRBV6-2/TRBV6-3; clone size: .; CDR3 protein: CASSYSSGTGYTF
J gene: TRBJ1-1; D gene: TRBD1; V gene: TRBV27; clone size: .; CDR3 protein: CASTKDRGLSEGAFF
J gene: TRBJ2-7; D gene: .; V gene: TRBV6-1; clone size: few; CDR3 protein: CASIGADSEQSF
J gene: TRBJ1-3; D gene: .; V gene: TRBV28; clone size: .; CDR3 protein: CASSPGLLTIYF
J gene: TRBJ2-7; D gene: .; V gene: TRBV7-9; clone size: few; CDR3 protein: CASSSPGPTYEQYF